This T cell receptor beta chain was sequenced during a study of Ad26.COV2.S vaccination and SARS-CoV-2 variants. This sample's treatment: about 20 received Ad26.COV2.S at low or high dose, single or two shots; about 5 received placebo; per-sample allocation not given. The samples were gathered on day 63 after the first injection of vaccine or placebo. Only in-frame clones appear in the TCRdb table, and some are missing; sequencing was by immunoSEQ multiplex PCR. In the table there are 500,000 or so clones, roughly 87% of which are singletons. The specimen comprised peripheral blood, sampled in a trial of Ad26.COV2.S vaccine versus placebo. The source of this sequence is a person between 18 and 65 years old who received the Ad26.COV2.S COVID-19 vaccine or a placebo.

CDR3 in amino acids: CASSKAPPRGRRSYEQYV. As DNA, the CDR3 is TGTGCCAGCAGCAAAGCCCCCCCACGGGGGAGACGGTCCTACGAGCAGTACGTC. The rearrangement joins TRBV21-1 to TRBJ2-7; the table names TRBD2, a call not compared with the DNA. TRBV21-1 counts as a pseudogene. There are 18 residues in the CDR3.